This T cell receptor (beta chain) stems from a study of shared clonotypes between healthy human individuals. Study-wide findings and caveats: Non-shared clonotypes showed lower generation probabilities than clonotypes common to all four donors.

Naive CD8 isolation took CD45RO-negative cells positively selected for CCR7 and excluded terminally differentiated effector memory CD45RA+ cells. Between the trimmed V and J ends, which lost 2 bases and 0 bases, there was a span of 8 bases. Germline CDR1 is MNHEY and CDR2 is SMNVEV (reference sequence). The CDR3 extends over 16 amino acids. Tens of thousands of T cell genomes (around 190 ng DNA) went into each sorted-subset replicate. The data were produced by immunoSEQ multiplex PCR, yet TCRdb's version contains in-frame clones alone and is incomplete. There are around 2.1 million clones in the sample; about 92% occur only once, and more than 1.5% lies in the top ten. Remarks on this clone: The antigen remains unidentified.

Material for sequencing was naive CD8+ T cells from PBMCs. The sequence was obtained from a man younger than 35 in good health. Some clones in this sample may be carry-over from other donors' samples. This chain links TRBV27 with TRBJ2-6; D gene unclear. CDR3 nucleotide sequence: TGTGCCAGCAGTTTAGCAGCCTACTCTGGGGCCAACGTCCTGACTTTC. Its protein is CASSLAAYSGANVLTF. The variable domain in full, with the rest retrieved from reference TRBV27 and TRBJ2-6, is EAQVTQNPRYLITVTGKKLTVTCSQNMNHEYMSWYRQDPGLGLRQIYYSMNVEVTDKGDVPEGYKVSRKEKRNFPLILESPSPNQTSLYFCASSLAAYSGANVLTFGAGSRLTVL.